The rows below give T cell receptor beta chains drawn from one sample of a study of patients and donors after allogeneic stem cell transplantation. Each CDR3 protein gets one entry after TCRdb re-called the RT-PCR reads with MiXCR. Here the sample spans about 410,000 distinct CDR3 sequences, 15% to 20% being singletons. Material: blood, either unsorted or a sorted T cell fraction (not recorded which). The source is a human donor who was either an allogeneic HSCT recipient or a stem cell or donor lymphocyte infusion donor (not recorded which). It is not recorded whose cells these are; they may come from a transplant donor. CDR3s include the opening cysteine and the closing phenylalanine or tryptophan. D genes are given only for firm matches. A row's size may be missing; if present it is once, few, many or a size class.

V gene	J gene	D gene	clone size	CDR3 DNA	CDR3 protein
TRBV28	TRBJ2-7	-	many	TGTGCCAGCAGTACCTACCTAAGGGATTACGAGCAGTACTTC	CASSTYLRDYEQYF
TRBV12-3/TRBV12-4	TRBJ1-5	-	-	TGTGCCAGCAGTTTAGGTAGGCAGGGCCCTCAGCCCCAGCATTTT	CASSLGRQGPQPQHF
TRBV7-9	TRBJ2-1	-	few	TGTGCCAGCAGCTTAGTAGGGCAGGGCGGTGGCAATGAGCAGTTCTTC	CASSLVGQGGGNEQFF
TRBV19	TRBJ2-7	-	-	TGTGCCAGTAGTATTGGGCGGGCCTGGGGCTACGAGCAGTACTTC	CASSIGRAWGYEQYF
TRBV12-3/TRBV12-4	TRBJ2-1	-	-	TGTGCCAGCAGGCTAGCAAGTATCGATGAGCAGTTCTTC	CASRLASIDEQFF
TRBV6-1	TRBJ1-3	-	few	TGTGCCAGCAGTCCACTCCAGGGCTCTGGAAACACCATATATTTT	CASSPLQGSGNTIYF
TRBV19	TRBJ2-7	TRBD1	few	TGTGCCAGTAGTATAGGGGACAGGTCCTACGAGCAGTACTTC	CASSIGDRSYEQYF
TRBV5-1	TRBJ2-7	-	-	TGCGCCAGCAGTCTTGAGGCGCCAGGGAAGGTCTTC	CASSLEAPGKVF
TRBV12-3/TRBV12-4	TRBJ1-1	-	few	TGTGCCAGCAGCTCTCGACTGAAGAACACTGAAGCTTTCTTT	CASSSRLKNTEAFF
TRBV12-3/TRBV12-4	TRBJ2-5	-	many	TGTGCCAGCAGTTTAGACACAGGTTTCCAAGAGACCCAGTACTTC	CASSLDTGFQETQYF
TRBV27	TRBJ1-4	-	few	TGTGCCAGCAGACTAACCGGGGGCACAACTAATGAAAAACTGTTTTTT	CASRLTGGTTNEKLFF
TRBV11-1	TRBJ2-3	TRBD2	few	TGTGCCAGCAGCTTGGGGGGACTAGCGGGATTCCTCACAGATACGCAGTATTTT	CASSLGGLAGFLTDTQYF
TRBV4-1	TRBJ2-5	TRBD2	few	TGCGCCAACCCCCGAACGCTGGAGGGCGGGAGGCCCCAAGAGACCCAGTACTTC	CANPRTLEGGRPQETQYF